This entry lists 13 T cell receptor beta chains sequenced from one sample in a study of molecular identifiers for immune sequencing clone quantification. TCRdb reprocessed the PCR reads via MiXCR and lists one record per CDR3 protein. The sample records over 550,000 distinct CDR3 sequences, approximately 24% being singletons. The sequencing input was naive CD8+ T cells from blood, with Jurkat cell RNA spiked in. Subset indicated: FACS-sorted CD8+CD4-CCR7+CD45RA+ naive T cells. These receptors came from a human donor in good health. Some libraries in this study had Jurkat cell RNA spiked in.

This clonotype showed up just a few times. The J gene is TRBJ2-7, the V gene TRBV27; D is ambiguous. The CDR3 loop spans 14 amino acids. Trimming shortened V by 2 bases and J by 7 bases, and 15 bases separated the two germline ends. Germline-derived CDR1 and CDR2 are MNHEY and SMNVEV (reference sequence). CDR3 coding DNA: TGTGCCAGCAGTTTAAGGTTAGGGATCGGAGAGCAGTACTTC. Translated: CASSLRLGIGEQYF.

A few counts support this clonotype. This sequence joins TRBV3-1 and TRBJ2-2; TRBD1 matches 7 bases. Germline trimming cut 4 bases from V and 6 bases from J; bases unmatched to any gene: 5. Germline CDR1 reads LGHDT; CDR2 reads YNNKEL (reference sequence). This CDR3 is built from 14 residues. The CDR3 coding sequence is TGTGCCAGCAGCCCAAAACAGGGGCCCGGGGAGCTGTTTTTT. It translates to CASSPKQGPGELFF.

This clonotype turned up a few times. V and J are TRBV4-1 and TRBJ1-1, with a tentative D call TRBD1 (6 bases). Germline CDR1 reads MGHRA; CDR2 reads YSYEKL. This CDR3 has 14 residues. Trimming left V 2 bases short and J 4 bases short, with 11 bases between. CDR3: CASSQTGYGTEAFF. The CDR3 DNA reads as TGCGCCAGCAGCCAAACAGGGTACGGCACTGAAGCTTTCTTT.

The chain couples TRBV4-1 to TRBJ2-1; 8 bases fit TRBD2. Losses at the gene ends were 1 base for V and 15 bases for J; bases not matched to a gene: 17. The germline V gene has CDR1 MGHRA and CDR2 YSYEKL. There are 16 residues in the CDR3. The CDR3 nucleotides are TGCGCCAGCAGCCAAGTCGCGGGGGGATACTACAATGCGCCGTTCTTC. This sequence encodes CASSQVAGGYYNAPFF.

Turning to this clonotype: Germline and junction disagree at one end, which may indicate a read error. The chain uses TRBV7-6 and TRBJ2-7; D call uncertain. From germline, CDR1 is SGHVS and CDR2 FNYEAQ. CDR3 size: 13 residues. The chain's CDR3 is CATSLGLDYEQYF. The CDR3 bases are TGTGCCACCAGCTTGGGCCTCGATTACGAGCAGTACTTC.

This clonotype was seen a handful of times. The chain links TRBV27 to TRBJ2-3, with 8 bases lining up with TRBD2. CDR1 is MNHEY, CDR2 SMNVEV, per germline (reference sequence). The trim removed 3 bases at V and 0 bases at J, leaving 5 bases unmatched. The length of the CDR3 is 16 residues. For the CDR3, the DNA is TGTGCCAGCAGTTTTGGGGCTAGCGGGAGCACAGATACGCAGTATTTT. Its translation is CASSFGASGSTDTQYF.

The chain couples TRBV27 to TRBJ2-5; a weak D match, TRBD2 (6 bases). Germline values: CDR1 MNHEY, CDR2 SMNVEV (reference sequence). The CDR3 has 12 amino acids. Trimming shortened V by 8 bases and J by 1 base, and 8 bases separated the two germline ends. CDR3 nucleotides: TGTGCCAGCGGGACTCTCCAAGAGACCCAGTACTTC. It specifies CASGTLQETQYF.

A word on this clonotype: This clone may be a read error of a much larger clone one base away. The genes are TRBV12-3 or TRBV12-4 and TRBJ1-5; D gene ambiguous. The CDR3 is made up of 17 amino acids. Trimming removed 2 bases at V and 0 bases at J, with 14 bases between. The DNA for the CDR3 is TGTGCCAGCAGTTTATACCAACTAGGCACTAGCAATCAGCCCCAGCATTTT. Encoded protein: CASSLYQLGTSNQPQHF.

About this clonotype: Being one base from a much bigger clone, this may be a read error. The chain combines TRBV9 with TRBJ1-2; TRBD1 agrees at 10 bases. Germline CDR1 and CDR2: SGDLS and YYNGEE. V shed 4 bases, J shed 7 bases, and the junction held 7 bases outside the gene matches. This CDR3 comprises 14 residues. In nucleotides, the CDR3 is TGTGCCAGCAGCCTAGACAGGGGGCGGGCTGGCTACACCTTC. Amino acid sequence: CASSLDRGRAGYTF.

The chain joins TRBV28 to TRBJ2-7; 8 nucleotides match TRBD1. V dropped 3 bases and J dropped 2; count of bases not matched to a gene: 12. The length of the CDR3 is 17 residues. Per germline, CDR1 MDHEN and CDR2 SYDVKM. CDR3 in DNA: TGTGCCAGCAGTTTGCCCTTGTTGGACAGGGATCCCTACGAGCAGTACTTC. Its translation is CASSLPLLDRDPYEQYF. The full variable domain, in which reference TRBV28 and TRBJ2-7 provide the parts outside the CDR3, is DVKVTQSSRYLVKRTGEKVFLECVQDMDHENMFWYRQDPGLGLRLIYFSYDVKMKEKGDIPEGYSVSREKKERFSLILESASTNQTSMYLCASSLPLLDRDPYEQYFGPGTRLTVT.

This clonotype was picked up many times. In DNA form, the CDR3 reads TGTGCCAGCAGCACGTCACCGGGACAACCCCGCGGAAAACTGTTTTTT. Its translation: CASSTSPGQPRGKLFF. The rearrangement joins TRBV13 to TRBJ1-4; maybe TRBD1 (6 bases). The CDR3 is made up of 16 amino acids. Between the trimmed V and J ends, which lost 5 bases and 10 bases, there was a span of 23 bases. Germline V lookup: CDR1 PRHDT, CDR2 FYEKMQ (reference sequence).

This chain links TRBV10-2 with TRBJ2-1, with TRBD1 matching 7 bases. Germline V lookup: CDR1 WSHSY, CDR2 SAAADI. The CDR3 has 11 residues. V lost 8 bases to trimming and J lost 6 bases; unmatched junction nucleotides: 1. In DNA form, the CDR3 reads TGCGCCAGCCGGGACAGCAATGAGCAGTTCTTC. It is translated as CASRDSNEQFF.

About this clonotype: Given a much more abundant clone one base away, this may be a read error. The chain recombines TRBV14 with TRBJ1-2; D gene uncertain. The CDR3 length is 13 residues. Germline CDR1 is SGHDN and CDR2 is FVKESK. CDR3 sequence reads: CASSQVHSTGYAF. The CDR3 DNA sequence: TGTGCCAGCAGCCAAGTACACAGTACCGGCTACGCCTTC.